Listed below are T cell receptor beta chains from one sample, sequenced in a study of blood T cell repertoires in COVID-19. The table came from immunoSEQ multiplex PCR; TCRdb's copy has only in-frame clones and leaves some out. Here the sample spans some 200,000 clones, approximately 90% being singletons. The sample taken for sequencing was peripheral blood. The origin of the receptors is a man aged 35 to 55 with active or convalescent COVID-19. CDR3s include the opening cysteine and the closing phenylalanine or tryptophan. The order of the fields is V gene, D gene, clone size, J gene, CDR3 protein, CDR3 DNA. D genes are given only for firm matches. The listing skips clone size in some rows; elsewhere it reads once, few, many or a size class.

TRBV11-3	TRBD2	once	TRBJ2-5	CASSPASGGSGTQYF	TGTGCCAGCAGCCCGGCTAGCGGGGGGTCTGGGACCCAGTACTTC
TRBV29-1	TRBD1	.	TRBJ1-1	CSVVAGGTEAFF	TGCAGCGTTGTTGCAGGGGGCACTGAAGCTTTCTTT
TRBV10-3	.	.	TRBJ2-2	CAISESRVGGELFF	TGTGCCATCAGTGAGTCGCGGGTCGGCGGGGAGCTGTTTTTT
TRBV28	TRBD1	.	TRBJ1-1	CVTGAFDTEAFF	TGTGTCACAGGGGCCTTTGACACTGAAGCTTTCTTT
TRBV28	.	.	TRBJ2-1	CASSTRHGGVPYNEQFF	TGTGCCAGCAGTACGCGCCATGGAGGGGTCCCCTACAATGAGCAGTTCTTC
TRBV5-6	.	.	TRBJ1-4	CASSLDAGVNEKLFF	TGTGCCAGCAGCTTGGACGCAGGGGTAAATGAAAAACTGTTTTTT
TRBV19	TRBD1	.	TRBJ1-1	CASSPTVGTGGWGAFF	TGTGCCAGTAGCCCTACCGTTGGGACAGGGGGCTGGGGAGCTTTCTTT
TRBV19	TRBD1	.	TRBJ1-3	CASRDRENTIYF	TGTGCCAGTCGAGACAGGGAAAACACCATATATTTT
TRBV5-1	TRBD1	.	TRBJ2-7	CASSLGTGFGEQYF	TGCGCCAGCAGCTTGGGGACAGGGTTCGGGGAGCAGTACTTC
TRBV5-1	.	.	TRBJ2-7	CASSLVAREAHEQYF	TGCGCCAGCAGCTTGGTCGCCAGAGAGGCCCACGAGCAGTACTTC
TRBV7-2	.	.	TRBJ1-1	CASSVRGDNTEAFF	TGTGCCAGCAGTGTACGGGGGGATAACACTGAAGCTTTCTTT
TRBV10-1	TRBD1	.	TRBJ2-5	CASNPPDRGIETQYF	TGCGCCAGCAATCCCCCAGACAGGGGGATTGAGACCCAGTACTTC
TRBV20-1	.	.	TRBJ1-1	CSASGSRGSEAFF	TGCAGTGCTAGTGGCAGCCGAGGGTCTGAAGCTTTCTTT
TRBV6-5	.	.	TRBJ2-7	CASSAGREYEQYF	TGTGCCAGCAGCGCGGGACGGGAATACGAGCAGTACTTC
TRBV28	TRBD1	.	TRBJ1-5	CASRLWGAGQASSNQPQHF	TGTGCCAGCAGGTTGTGGGGGGCGGGACAGGCCTCTAGCAATCAGCCCCAGCATTTT
TRBV28	.	.	TRBJ1-3	CASSRQGIRNTIYF	TGTGCCAGCAGTCGGCAGGGAATTCGGAACACCATATATTTT
TRBV25-1	TRBD1	.	TRBJ1-6	CASRSGTGVLDSPLHF	TGTGCCAGCAGATCGGGGACAGGGGTCCTAGATTCACCCCTCCACTTT
TRBV19	TRBD1	.	TRBJ2-5	CATGQGAETQYF	TGTGCCACCGGACAGGGGGCAGAGACCCAGTACTTC
TRBV5-1	.	.	TRBJ1-4	CASSLAAGSEKLFF	TGCGCCAGCAGCTTGGCCGCGGGATCTGAAAAACTGTTTTTT
TRBV10-3	.	few	TRBJ1-4	CAISEYSVGDTGEKLFF	TGTGCCATCAGTGAATACTCGGTAGGGGACACCGGTGAAAAACTGTTTTTT
TRBV2	.	.	TRBJ1-1	CASSESGEVGTSEAFF	TGTGCCAGCAGTGAATCTGGAGAGGTAGGAACTTCTGAAGCTTTCTTT
TRBV18	TRBD1	.	TRBJ2-3	CASSRQGAGTDTQYF	TGTGCCAGCTCCAGACAGGGTGCTGGCACAGATACGCAGTATTTT
TRBV18	.	.	TRBJ2-7	CASSSDDSVQEQYF	TGTGCCAGCTCATCCGACGACAGTGTTCAGGAGCAGTACTTC
TRBV5-6	.	.	TRBJ2-6	CASSADSLTSGANVLTF	TGTGCCAGCAGCGCGGACAGCCTAACCTCTGGGGCCAACGTCCTGACTTTC
TRBV5-1	.	.	TRBJ1-1	CASSLGRESTEAFF	TGCGCCAGCAGCCTGGGACGGGAGAGCACTGAAGCTTTCTTT
TRBV2	.	.	TRBJ2-6	CASSEVRQISGANVLTF	TGTGCCAGCAGTGAAGTTCGACAGATCTCTGGGGCCAACGTCCTGACTTTC
TRBV11-2	.	.	TRBJ1-2	CASSQGGGYGYTF	TGTGCCAGCAGCCAAGGCGGGGGATATGGCTACACCTTC
TRBV28	TRBD1	.	TRBJ1-5	CASRSKRDREDQPQHF	TGTGCCAGCAGGTCGAAGAGGGACAGGGAGGATCAGCCCCAGCATTTT
TRBV9	.	.	TRBJ1-2	CASSVSREPNYGYTF	TGTGCCAGCAGCGTTAGTAGAGAGCCGAACTATGGCTACACCTTC
TRBV28	.	.	TRBJ1-2	CASSRNGVPYGYTF	TGTGCCAGCAGCCGAAACGGGGTTCCCTATGGCTACACCTTC
TRBV24-1	.	.	TRBJ2-1	CATSDLQTQGSDEQFF	TGTGCCACCAGTGATTTGCAAACCCAGGGTTCCGATGAGCAGTTCTTC
TRBV28	.	.	TRBJ1-2	CASSLGGRVGYGYTF	TGTGCCAGCAGTTTGGGCGGCAGGGTGGGGTATGGCTACACCTTC
TRBV7-9	TRBD1	few	TRBJ1-1	CASSLVRTATGGLGTEAFF	TGTGCCAGCAGCTTAGTACGAACAGCAACAGGGGGCTTAGGGACTGAAGCTTTCTTT
TRBV3-1/TRBV3-2	TRBD2	.	TRBJ2-7	CASSPPPSGRGREQYF	TGTGCCAGCAGCCCCCCCCCAAGCGGGAGAGGACGCGAGCAGTACTTC
TRBV24-1	TRBD2	.	TRBJ2-2	CATSDSWTSGGVRELFF	TGTGCCACCAGTGACTCCTGGACTAGCGGGGGGGTCCGGGAGCTGTTTTTT
TRBV28	.	.	TRBJ1-1	CASGGTTEAFF	TGTGCCAGCGGGGGCACGACTGAAGCTTTCTTT
TRBV12-5	.	.	TRBJ2-7	CASVTGQRSMEQYF	TGTGCTAGTGTTACGGGACAAAGGTCAATGGAGCAGTACTTC
TRBV19	.	few	TRBJ2-7	CASSIGITYEQYF	TGTGCCAGTAGTATCGGTATAACCTACGAGCAGTACTTC
TRBV19	.	.	TRBJ2-1	CASSIDSGGGSEQFF	TGTGCCAGTAGTATAGATAGCGGAGGAGGTAGTGAGCAGTTCTTC
TRBV29-1	.	.	TRBJ1-1	CSVDGGGRVAFF	TGCAGCGTTGATGGAGGCGGGAGGGTAGCTTTCTTT
TRBV5-1	.	.	TRBJ2-7	CASSLGRGQNSYEQYF	TGCGCCAGCAGCTTGGGGAGGGGACAGAACTCCTACGAGCAGTACTTC
TRBV11-2	.	.	TRBJ2-7	CASSLVVTEKYEQYF	TGTGCCAGCAGCTTAGTTGTGACAGAGAAGTACGAGCAGTACTTC
TRBV3-1/TRBV3-2	TRBD1	.	TRBJ1-5	CASSHGTGDQPQHF	TGTGCCAGCAGCCATGGTACAGGGGATCAGCCCCAGCATTTT
TRBV5-1	TRBD2	.	TRBJ2-6	CASSSGGSGANVLTF	TGCGCCAGCAGCTCGGGGGGCTCTGGGGCCAACGTCCTGACTTTC
TRBV7-9	.	.	TRBJ2-1	CASSKKQGENEQFF	TGTGCCAGCAGCAAAAAACAGGGTGAAAATGAGCAGTTCTTC
TRBV4-2	.	.	TRBJ2-1	CASSQGSSGNEQFF	TGTGCCAGCAGCCAAGGTTCATCGGGCAATGAGCAGTTCTTC
TRBV19	TRBD1	.	TRBJ2-2	CASKIWGQGPTGELFF	TGTGCCAGTAAGATTTGGGGACAGGGACCCACCGGGGAGCTGTTTTTT
TRBV19	.	.	TRBJ2-7	CASSQGHEQYF	TGTGCCAGTAGTCAGGGCCACGAGCAGTACTTC
TRBV4-2	TRBD2	.	TRBJ2-7	CASSFSGGSYEQYF	TGTGCCAGCAGCTTCTCTGGCGGGAGCTACGAGCAGTACTTC
TRBV7-8	.	.	TRBJ2-2	CASSFESQAMDGELFF	TGTGCCAGCAGCTTTGAGTCACAGGCGATGGACGGGGAGCTGTTTTTT
TRBV2	.	.	TRBJ1-5	CASSDWTIGNQPQHF	TGTGCCAGCAGTGATTGGACAATAGGCAATCAGCCCCAGCATTTT
TRBV6-5	.	.	TRBJ1-5	CASSYTRYSNQPQHF	TGTGCCAGCAGTTACACCCGCTATAGCAATCAGCCCCAGCATTTT
TRBV18	TRBD2	.	TRBJ2-1	CASSPPGLAGGANEQFF	TGTGCCAGCTCACCACCGGGACTAGCGGGAGGGGCGAATGAGCAGTTCTTC
TRBV6-5	.	.	TRBJ1-5	CASQTVQGNQPQHF	TGTGCCAGCCAGACAGTCCAGGGCAATCAGCCCCAGCATTTT
TRBV19	TRBD1	.	TRBJ1-5	CASSPRQGQGNQPQHF	TGTGCCAGTAGTCCCAGACAGGGGCAAGGCAATCAGCCCCAGCATTTT
TRBV28	.	.	TRBJ1-2	CASSFRRNYGYTF	TGTGCCAGCAGTTTCCGTAGAAACTATGGCTACACCTTC
TRBV7-2	TRBD1	.	TRBJ2-3	CASRTGTGRTDTQYF	TGTGCCAGCAGAACCGGGACAGGGCGCACAGATACGCAGTATTTT
TRBV11-3	TRBD2	once	TRBJ2-7	CASSADTVAGYSYEQYF	TGTGCCAGCTCCGCTGATACGGTAGCGGGATACTCCTACGAGCAGTACTTC